This TCR beta chain was identified during a study of T-cell memory formation after mild COVID-19. Study observations and caveats: Some responding clones appeared in pre-infection memory, suggesting cross-reactive memory joined.

About this clonotype itself: Its antigen is not known.

The germline V gene encodes CDR1 KGHSH and CDR2 LQKENI. The CDR3 length is 14 residues. Trimming left V 1 base short and J 4 bases short, with 10 bases between. Barcoded TCR alpha and TCR beta cDNA libraries with UMIs came from 5'RACE using constant-segment primers. TCRdb ran MiXCR on the 5' RACE reads and lists one entry per CDR3 protein. The data contain under 300,000 distinct CDR3 sequences, approximately 9% of them singletons. This chain uses TRBV18 with TRBJ2-5; D gene uncertain. The sequence derives from a man aged 18-30 years who had mild COVID-19 (a few samples of this study predate the infection). Cell type and time point are not known. Sequenced material: PBMCs or a T cell subset sorted from them (not recorded which). CDR3 in amino acids: CASSPQFFRETQYF. The CDR3 DNA is TGTGCCAGCTCACCACAGTTTTTCCGAGAGACCCAGTACTTC.